This is a list of T cell receptor beta chains from one sample in a study of control samples from healthy donors and cancer patients. The table came from immunoSEQ multiplex PCR; TCRdb's copy has only in-frame clones and leaves some out. The sample carries about 160,000 clones, approximately 90% recorded once. Input material: blood. The receptors come from a woman younger than 45 in good health. Both conserved end residues are part of each CDR3. Each record gives: V gene, clone size, D gene, J gene, CDR3 DNA, CDR3 protein. D genes are given only for firm matches. For some rows the clone size is stated as once, few or many, or as a class when expanded; others skip it.

>TRBV4-1|.|TRBD2|TRBJ2-3
TGCGCCAGCAGCCAAGGAAAGCGGGAGTGGGTTTCAGATACGCAGTATTTT
CASSQGKREWVSDTQYF
>TRBV28|.|.|TRBJ1-3
TGTGCCAGCAGTTTTATGGGCTCTGGAAACACCATATATTTT
CASSFMGSGNTIYF
>TRBV6-6|.|.|TRBJ2-3
TGTGCCAGCAGCATGACAGGAACTGCTACGCAGTATTTT
CASSMTGTATQYF
>TRBV6-5|.|TRBD2|TRBJ2-7
TGTGCCAGCAGTTCCATACTAGCGGGAGGCTACGAGCAGTACTTC
CASSSILAGGYEQYF
>TRBV6-5|.|.|TRBJ1-2
TGTGCCAGCATTTATACGACTAACTATGGCTACACCTTC
CASIYTTNYGYTF
>TRBV10-3|few|TRBD1|TRBJ1-5
TGTGCCAGCACAGGGGATCGCAATCAGCCCCAGCATTTT
CASTGDRNQPQHF
>TRBV5-1|.|TRBD2|TRBJ2-1
TGCGCCAGCAGCCCCGGGACTAGCAGGGACAATGAGCAGTTCTTC
CASSPGTSRDNEQFF
>TRBV6-2/TRBV6-3|.|TRBD1|TRBJ1-5
TGTGCCAGCAGTGGTCGGGACAGGGGGCCCCGCATAAGTAATCAGCCCCAGCATTTT
CASSGRDRGPRISNQPQHF
>TRBV6-2/TRBV6-3|.|.|TRBJ1-5
TGTGCCAGCAGTCCCTCGGGGGGAGGCAATCAGCCCCAGCATTTT
CASSPSGGGNQPQHF
>TRBV7-8|.|.|TRBJ2-3
TGTGCCAGCAGCTTAGGCAGACTTTGGACAGATACGCAGTATTTT
CASSLGRLWTDTQYF
>TRBV7-6|.|.|TRBJ2-3
TGTGCCAGCAGCTTACCAGAAGATACGCAGTATTTT
CASSLPEDTQYF